The present T cell receptor beta chain was sequenced within a study of tumor-infiltrating lymphocytes in primary liver carcinoma. The wider study: Patients, male and female, were 30 to 69 years old.

Of note for this clonotype: The antigen is not known.

In addition to blood RNA drawn from unsorted whole blood, germline DNA was extracted. Germline V gene data show CDR1 as SQVTM and CDR2 as ANQGSEA. This CDR3 comprises 12 residues. The V end was cut by 4 bases, the J end by 5 bases, with 10 bases between. General study points: Tumor-adjacent and tumor-blood pairs shared less of their repertoires than tumor region pairs shared. Bulk unsorted material prevented CD4+ and CD8+ repertoire comparison. The difference in top-250-clone fraction between tumors and blood was significant, favoring tumors (p = 0.039).

From about 530 ng total RNA, TCR beta cDNA was generated with a primer in the constant region. Sequencing libraries for TCR beta derived from three nested multiplex PCR rounds that used slightly modified ARM-PCR. The first two PCR rounds used TRBV1-TRBV30 forward primers with a C-beta reverse primer, approximately 11 cycles each. Each CDR3 protein is one row after TCRdb ran MiXCR on the multiplex PCR reads. The data show 150,000 to 200,000 distinct CDR3 sequences, about 60% seen once. Sequenced: peripheral blood. V and J are TRBV29-1 and TRBJ2-3, with D uncertain. The clonotype was recovered from a man aged 35 to 55 with primary liver carcinoma and hepatitis B virus infection. This chain's CDR3 is CSVVLGLDTQYF. The CDR3, as DNA: TGCAGCGTTGTCCTAGGGCTAGATACGCAGTATTTT.